What follows describes a single T cell receptor beta chain. This sample was taken from a study of control samples from healthy donors and cancer patients. Trimming removed 4 bases from V and 0 bases from J, with 9 bases in between. This CDR3 region has 14 residues. The germline CDR1 and CDR2 sequences are SEHNR and FQNEAQ (reference sequence). Sequencing used immunoSEQ multiplex PCR; TCRdb keeps in-frame clones, though not all of them. The top ten hold about 7.6% of the sample, which has 100,000 to 150,000 clones, about nine tenths seen once. This rearrangement joins TRBV7-9 to TRBJ1-1; D is unresolved. This TCR was sampled from a man aged 50-59 years with head and neck cancer. Sequenced input: PBMCs. The CDR3 spells CASSWNFLNTEAFF. For the CDR3, the DNA is TGTGCCAGCAGCTGGAACTTTTTGAACACTGAAGCTTTCTTT.